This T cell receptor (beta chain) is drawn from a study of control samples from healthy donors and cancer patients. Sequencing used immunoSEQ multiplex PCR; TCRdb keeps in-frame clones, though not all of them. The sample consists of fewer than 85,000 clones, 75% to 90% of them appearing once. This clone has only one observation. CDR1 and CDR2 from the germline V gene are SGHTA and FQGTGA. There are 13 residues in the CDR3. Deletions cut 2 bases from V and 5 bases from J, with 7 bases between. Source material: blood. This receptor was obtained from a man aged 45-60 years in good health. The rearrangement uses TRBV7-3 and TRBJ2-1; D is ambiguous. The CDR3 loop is CASSLWTNNEQFF. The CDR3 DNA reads TGTGCCAGCAGCTTATGGACCAACAATGAGCAGTTCTTC.